These T cell receptor beta chains were read from a single sample in a study of control samples from healthy donors and cancer patients. Profiling relied on immunoSEQ multiplex PCR, and the TCRdb table lists in-frame clones only, not all of them. The repertoire has approximately 93,000 clones, less than 90% of them found once; the top ten carry about 10%. The source material was PBMCs. These receptor sequences come from a woman aged 45-65 years with colorectal cancer. Both conserved end residues are part of each CDR3. Fields, in order: D gene, clone size, J gene, V gene, CDR3 DNA, CDR3 protein. D genes are given only for firm matches. The size of a clone is reported for some rows only, either as once, few or many, or as a class for expanded clones.

NA | NA | TRBJ1-3 | TRBV19 | TGTGCCAGTACCCACCGGGGGGGCTCTGGAAACACCATATATTTT | CASTHRGGSGNTIYF
NA | NA | TRBJ2-2 | TRBV29-1 | TGCAGCGTTGAAGTAGGAAGGACCGGGGAGCTGTTTTTT | CSVEVGRTGELFF
TRBD1 | NA | TRBJ2-5 | TRBV3-1/TRBV3-2 | TGTGCCAGCAGCCAAGCTGGGACAGGGGAGGTGAGAGAGACCCAGTACTTC | CASSQAGTGEVRETQYF
NA | NA | TRBJ1-2 | TRBV7-2 | TGTGCCAGCAGCTCCGGTCTTCTTGCGGGCTACACCTTC | CASSSGLLAGYTF
NA | once | TRBJ1-1 | TRBV28 | TGTGCCAGCAGTTTACTCCTCTCATTAGAAGCTTTCTTT | CASSLLLSLEAFF
NA | NA | TRBJ2-1 | TRBV20-1 | TGCAGTGCTAGTCAGCCGGGGGTCTTCTACAATGAGCAGTTCTTC | CSASQPGVFYNEQFF
NA | NA | TRBJ1-5 | TRBV5-1 | TGCGCCAGCAGCTTGGACGACCGGCAGCCCCAGCATTTT | CASSLDDRQPQHF
NA | NA | TRBJ1-4 | TRBV18 | TGTGCCAGCTCACCAAGAATAGAACTTAATGAAAAACTGTTTTTT | CASSPRIELNEKLFF
NA | few | TRBJ1-1 | TRBV21-1 | TGTGCCGGACAAAATCTCGAGGGCCCACTTGAAGCTTTCTTT | CAGQNLEGPLEAFF
TRBD1 | once | TRBJ1-2 | TRBV6-2/TRBV6-3 | TGTGCCAGCAGCGACAGGGTGGGCGGCTACACCTTC | CASSDRVGGYTF
TRBD1 | few | TRBJ2-1 | TRBV6-5 | TGTGCCGGACAGGGTCCCCATGAGCAGTTCTTC | CAGQGPHEQFF
TRBD2 | NA | TRBJ2-1 | TRBV6-2/TRBV6-3 | TGTGCCAGCAGTTACAATTTCCTAGCGGGGAGCTACAATGAGCAGTTCTTC | CASSYNFLAGSYNEQFF
NA | NA | TRBJ1-5 | TRBV10-1 | TGCGCCAGCAGTGAGTCGTCAGGGAGAAATCAGCCCCAGCATTTT | CASSESSGRNQPQHF
NA | once | TRBJ1-2 | TRBV28 | TGTGCCAGCAGCCCTCCGGGCAGGGGTTATGGCTACACCTTC | CASSPPGRGYGYTF
TRBD1 | once | TRBJ2-1 | TRBV24-1 | TGTGCCACCAGAGAGGGGACAGGGTCTTACAATGAGCAGTTCTTC | CATREGTGSYNEQFF
NA | NA | TRBJ1-5 | TRBV12-3/TRBV12-4 | TGTGCCAGCAGTTCAGGGGTTCAGCCCCAGCATTTT | CASSSGVQPQHF
TRBD1 | NA | TRBJ1-2 | TRBV27 | TGTGCCAGCAGTTTATCCGGGACAGGGGGCAGCTATGGCTACACCTTC | CASSLSGTGGSYGYTF
NA | NA | TRBJ1-5 | TRBV28 | TGTGCCAGCAGATTCCGGGACCGGGGGTTGTCCCAGCATTTT | CASRFRDRGLSQHF
NA | NA | TRBJ2-6 | TRBV29-1 | TGCAGCGTTGTTCTCAGCCCGGACAGCCACTCTGGGGCCAACGTCCTGACTTTC | CSVVLSPDSHSGANVLTF
TRBD1 | once | TRBJ1-1 | TRBV5-4 | TGTGCCAGCAGCTACGACAGGGGCCGATCTTTCTTT | CASSYDRGRSFF
TRBD2 | NA | TRBJ2-4 | TRBV7-9 | TGTGCCAGCAGCTTAGCGACTAGCGGGGGGGCCAAAAACATTCAGTACTTC | CASSLATSGGAKNIQYF
NA | few | TRBJ1-1 | TRBV27 | TGTGCCAGCAGTTTACTGGGGGCTGAAGCTTTCTTT | CASSLLGAEAFF
NA | NA | TRBJ2-2 | TRBV19 | TGTGCCAGTAGTACACAGGTTACCGGGGAGCTGTTTTTT | CASSTQVTGELFF
NA | NA | TRBJ2-1 | TRBV10-1 | TGCGCCAGCAGCGCGGGATCAAGGGGGGCCGATGAGCAGTTCTTC | CASSAGSRGADEQFF
TRBD1 | few | TRBJ1-1 | TRBV6-6 | TGTGCCAGCAGTGACCCAGGGGGCGCGGGAACTGAAGCTTTCTTT | CASSDPGGAGTEAFF
NA | NA | TRBJ2-5 | TRBV5-3 | TGTGCCAGAAGCTTCTTGTGGGGGAATGAAGAGACCCAGTACTTC | CARSFLWGNEETQYF
TRBD1 | NA | TRBJ1-2 | TRBV4-3 | TGCGCCAGCAGCCCTCAGGGGGAAAACTATGGCTACACCTTC | CASSPQGENYGYTF
TRBD2 | NA | TRBJ2-1 | TRBV7-9 | TGTGCCAGCAGCCAAGGGGCGGGGGGCCGGAATGAGCAGTTCTTC | CASSQGAGGRNEQFF
TRBD1 | NA | TRBJ2-3 | TRBV10-3 | TGTGCCATCCAACAGGGGGGCACAGATACGCAGTATTTT | CAIQQGGTDTQYF
TRBD1 | NA | TRBJ1-2 | TRBV13 | TGTGCCAGCAGCTTCGCCCCGGCAGGGGGCTATGGCTACACCTTC | CASSFAPAGGYGYTF
NA | NA | TRBJ2-5 | TRBV11-3 | TGTGCCAGCAGCTTAGGTGGCCCACAAGAGACCCAGTACTTC | CASSLGGPQETQYF
NA | NA | TRBJ2-3 | TRBV9 | TGTGCCAGCAGCCCCGCGGGCTGGCCCCACACAGATACGCAGTATTTT | CASSPAGWPHTDTQYF
TRBD1 | NA | TRBJ2-3 | TRBV9 | TGTGCCAGCAGCGTAGATGGGACAGGATGGGATACGCAGTATTTT | CASSVDGTGWDTQYF
NA | NA | TRBJ2-4 | TRBV28 | TGTGCCAGCAGTTTGGTGGACGGAGCCAAAAACATTCAGTACTTC | CASSLVDGAKNIQYF
TRBD1 | NA | TRBJ2-3 | TRBV7-8 | TGTGCCAGCAGCTTAGGCGACAGGGTGGCGCAGTATTTT | CASSLGDRVAQYF
NA | NA | TRBJ1-5 | TRBV19 | TGTGCCAGTAGTATGGGTAGGGGGAAGCATCAGCCCCAGCATTTT | CASSMGRGKHQPQHF
NA | NA | TRBJ1-5 | TRBV6-1 | TGTGCCAGCAGTGAAACCGCCGGGAGGCCCCAGCATTTT | CASSETAGRPQHF
TRBD2 | NA | TRBJ2-5 | TRBV7-6 | TGTGCCAGCAGCTTAGGAAACCCGAGCGGGGTCATAGAGACCCAGTACTTC | CASSLGNPSGVIETQYF
NA | NA | TRBJ1-1 | TRBV5-5 | TGTGCCAGCAGCTTGCAAGTCGGTTACACTGAAGCTTTCTTT | CASSLQVGYTEAFF
NA | NA | TRBJ1-4 | TRBV6-6 | TGTGCCAGCAGTTCGCCGACAAATTCGGCTAATGAAAAACTGTTTTTT | CASSSPTNSANEKLFF
TRBD1 | NA | TRBJ1-1 | TRBV3-1/TRBV3-2 | TGTGCCAGCAGCCAAGGTGGACAGGGGAGCACTGAAGCTTTCTTT | CASSQGGQGSTEAFF
NA | NA | TRBJ1-2 | TRBV30 | TGTGCCTGGAACCCAACCGGGACGGCGATCTATGGCTACACCTTC | CAWNPTGTAIYGYTF
TRBD1 | NA | TRBJ2-5 | TRBV6-6 | TGTGCCAGCAGTGCGGGACAGGGTGTCGTGACCCAGTACTTC | CASSAGQGVVTQYF
NA | NA | TRBJ2-3 | TRBV9 | TGTGCCAGCAGCGGGTTTAACCGGGCAGATACGCAGTATTTT | CASSGFNRADTQYF
NA | NA | TRBJ2-2 | TRBV4-3 | TGCGCCAGCAGCCAAGAGTCGAACACCGGGGAGCTGTTTTTT | CASSQESNTGELFF
NA | NA | TRBJ1-6 | TRBV7-8 | TGTGCCAGCAGCTTAGCGGACAGAGGTTCACCCCTCCACTTT | CASSLADRGSPLHF
NA | NA | TRBJ1-5 | TRBV6-5 | TGTGCCAGCGTAGTGGGGGTCAATAGCAATCAGCCCCAGCATTTT | CASVVGVNSNQPQHF
TRBD2 | NA | TRBJ2-5 | TRBV10-2 | TGCGCCAGCAGTGATCAGCTTACGGGGGGAAAAGAGACCCAGTACTTC | CASSDQLTGGKETQYF
TRBD2 | NA | TRBJ2-3 | TRBV5-1 | TGCGCCAGCAGCATCGGACTAGCGGGGGACACAGATACGCAGTATTTT | CASSIGLAGDTDTQYF
TRBD1 | NA | TRBJ1-1 | TRBV28 | TGTGCCAGCAGTTCGCCTATACTCTCCGGGACAGGGGGCACTGAAGCTTTCTTT | CASSSPILSGTGGTEAFF
NA | once | TRBJ2-5 | TRBV3-1/TRBV3-2 | TGTGCCAGCAGCCAAGGACCTACAGGCACGGAGACCCAGTACTTC | CASSQGPTGTETQYF
NA | NA | TRBJ2-5 | TRBV14 | TGTGCCAGCAGCCAAGTTGCAGGGCGGAGGGAGACCCAGTACTTC | CASSQVAGRRETQYF
NA | NA | TRBJ1-4 | TRBV7-2 | TGTGCCAGCAGCTTAGTTTCGGGGGAGGGTGAAAAACTGTTTTTT | CASSLVSGEGEKLFF
TRBD1 | NA | TRBJ2-5 | TRBV5-6 | TGTGCCAGCAGCAGGGACACGGGGACAGGGGGCCAAGAGACCCAGTACTTC | CASSRDTGTGGQETQYF
NA | NA | TRBJ1-6 | TRBV12-5 | TGTGCTAGTGGTTTTTCGACAGACTCACCCCTCCACTTT | CASGFSTDSPLHF
TRBD1 | few | TRBJ1-1 | TRBV2 | TGTGCCAGCAGTGTACAGGGGGCGATGGCTGAAGCTTTCTTT | CASSVQGAMAEAFF
NA | NA | TRBJ2-3 | TRBV6-5 | TGTGCCAGCAGTTACCTTGGCAGAGACACAGATACGCAGTATTTT | CASSYLGRDTDTQYF